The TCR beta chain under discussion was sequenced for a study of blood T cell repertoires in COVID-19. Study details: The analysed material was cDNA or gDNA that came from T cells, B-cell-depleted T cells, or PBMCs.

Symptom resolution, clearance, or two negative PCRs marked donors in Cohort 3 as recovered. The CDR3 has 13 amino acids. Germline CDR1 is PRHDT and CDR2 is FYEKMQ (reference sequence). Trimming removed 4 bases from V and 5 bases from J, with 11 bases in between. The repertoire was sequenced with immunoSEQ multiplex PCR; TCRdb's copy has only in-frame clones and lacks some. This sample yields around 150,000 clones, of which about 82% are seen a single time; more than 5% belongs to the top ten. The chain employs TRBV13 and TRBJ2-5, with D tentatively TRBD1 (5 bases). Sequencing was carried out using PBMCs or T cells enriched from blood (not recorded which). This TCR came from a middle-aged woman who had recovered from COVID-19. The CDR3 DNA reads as TGTGCCAGCAGCTCCCAGGGTTGGGAGACCCAGTACTTC. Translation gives CASSSQGWETQYF.